The T cell receptor (beta chain) under discussion was sequenced for a study of blood T cell repertoires in COVID-19. CDR1 MNHEY and CDR2 SVGAGI come from the germline V gene. The V gene lost 7 bases and the J gene lost 9 bases, with 16 bases spanning the gap. This CDR3 region has 13 residues. Here immunoSEQ multiplex PCR was the method, and the copy in TCRdb shows in-frame clones only, minus some. The sample has about 110,000 clones; about 88% are singletons. The chain is built from TRBV6-5 and TRBJ2-1; D is possibly TRBD2 (5 bases). The source material was peripheral blood. The TCR was taken from a human donor in a cohort sampled during active COVID-19. CDR3 in amino acids: CASTLLVGGEQFF. CDR3 nucleotide sequence: TGTGCCAGCACCCTACTAGTTGGCGGTGAGCAGTTCTTC.